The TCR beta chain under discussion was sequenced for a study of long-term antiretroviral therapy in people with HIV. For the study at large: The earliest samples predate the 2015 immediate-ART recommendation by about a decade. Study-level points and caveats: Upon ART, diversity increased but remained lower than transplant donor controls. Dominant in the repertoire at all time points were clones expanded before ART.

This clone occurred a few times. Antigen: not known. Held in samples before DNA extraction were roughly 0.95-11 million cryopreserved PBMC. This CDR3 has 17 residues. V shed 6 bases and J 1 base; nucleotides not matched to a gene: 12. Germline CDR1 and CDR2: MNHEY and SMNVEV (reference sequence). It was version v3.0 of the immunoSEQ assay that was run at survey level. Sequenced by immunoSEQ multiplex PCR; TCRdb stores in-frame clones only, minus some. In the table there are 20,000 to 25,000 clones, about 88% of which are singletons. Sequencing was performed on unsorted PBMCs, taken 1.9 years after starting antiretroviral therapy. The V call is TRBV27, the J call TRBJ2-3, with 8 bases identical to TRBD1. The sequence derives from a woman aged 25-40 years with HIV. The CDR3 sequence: CASSALRDRPRTDTQYF. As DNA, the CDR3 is TGTGCCAGCAGCGCGCTCCGGGACAGGCCCCGCACAGATACGCAGTATTTT.